This TCR beta chain emerged from a study of molecular identifiers for immune sequencing clone quantification. There are many counts of this clonotype. Its antigen remains unidentified. Study observations and caveats: Detectable among around 1 million naive cells, according to reports, was Jurkat TCR RNA spiked in from one cell. In naive cells, under 1% of molecules belonged to clones above 20 RNA copies, against over 97% in effector cells.

V shed 3 bases, J shed 4 bases, and the junction held 4 bases outside the gene matches. Germline CDR1 DFQATT, CDR2 SNEGSKA (reference sequence). The CDR3 covers 13 residues. Library preparation followed earlier protocols using designated TCR primers. TCRdb reanalysed the PCR reads using MiXCR and keeps one entry per CDR3 protein. Here the sample spans approximately 680,000 distinct CDR3 sequences, 25% being singletons. The sequencing sample was made of naive CD8+ T cells from blood, with Jurkat cell RNA spiked in. The subset is: FACS-sorted CD8+CD4-CCR7+CD45RA+ naive T cells. The chain joins TRBV20-1 to TRBJ2-7; 9 positions agree with TRBD1. The sequence came from a human donor in good health. Some libraries in this study had Jurkat cell RNA spiked in. The CDR3 region is CSARGQGIYEQYF. The DNA of the CDR3 is TGCAGTGCTAGGGGACAGGGTATTTACGAGCAGTACTTC.